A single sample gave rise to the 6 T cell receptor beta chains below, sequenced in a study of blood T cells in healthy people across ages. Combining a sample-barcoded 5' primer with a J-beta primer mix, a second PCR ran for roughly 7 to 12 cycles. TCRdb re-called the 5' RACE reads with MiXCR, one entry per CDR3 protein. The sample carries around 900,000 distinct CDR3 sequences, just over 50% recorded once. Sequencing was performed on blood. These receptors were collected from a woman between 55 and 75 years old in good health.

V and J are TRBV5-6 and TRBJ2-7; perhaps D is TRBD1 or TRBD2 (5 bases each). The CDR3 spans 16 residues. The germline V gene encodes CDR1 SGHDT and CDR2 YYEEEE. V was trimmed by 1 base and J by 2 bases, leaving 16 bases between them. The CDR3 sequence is CASSLTGTTKAYEQYF. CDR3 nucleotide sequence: TGTGCCAGCAGCTTGACCGGGACGACAAAGGCCTACGAGCAGTACTTC.

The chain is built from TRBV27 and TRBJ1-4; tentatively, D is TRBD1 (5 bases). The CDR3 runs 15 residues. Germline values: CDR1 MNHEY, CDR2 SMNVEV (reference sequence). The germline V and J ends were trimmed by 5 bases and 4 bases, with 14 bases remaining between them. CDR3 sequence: CASSPIDSSNEKLFF. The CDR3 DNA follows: TGTGCCAGCAGTCCCATCGACAGCAGTAATGAAAAACTGTTTTTT.

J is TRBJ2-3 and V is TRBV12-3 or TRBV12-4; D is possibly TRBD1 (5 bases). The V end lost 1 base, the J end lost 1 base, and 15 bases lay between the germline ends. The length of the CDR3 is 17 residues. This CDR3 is CASSLGGSPFRTDTQYF. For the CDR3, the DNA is TGTGCCAGCAGTTTAGGGGGCAGCCCGTTTCGCACAGATACGCAGTATTTT.

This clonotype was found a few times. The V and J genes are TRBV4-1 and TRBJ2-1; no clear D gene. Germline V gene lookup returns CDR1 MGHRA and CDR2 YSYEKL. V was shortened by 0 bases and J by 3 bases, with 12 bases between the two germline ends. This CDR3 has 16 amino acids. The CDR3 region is CASSQESGGGYNEQFF. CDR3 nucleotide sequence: TGCGCCAGCAGCCAAGAGTCAGGTGGTGGCTACAATGAGCAGTTCTTC.

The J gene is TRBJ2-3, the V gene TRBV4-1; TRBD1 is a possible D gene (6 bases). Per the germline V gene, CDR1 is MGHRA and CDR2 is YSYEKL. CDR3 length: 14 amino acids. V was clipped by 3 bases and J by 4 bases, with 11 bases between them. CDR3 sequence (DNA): TGCGCCAGCAGCCACACAGGGTCTCCAGATACGCAGTATTTT. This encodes CASSHTGSPDTQYF.

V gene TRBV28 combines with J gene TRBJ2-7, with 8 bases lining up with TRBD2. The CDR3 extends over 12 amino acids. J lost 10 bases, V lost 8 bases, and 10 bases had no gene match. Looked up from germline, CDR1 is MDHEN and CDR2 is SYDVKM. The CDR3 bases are TGTGCCAGCTCGGCGGGAGGATGGATTCAGTACTTC. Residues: CASSAGGWIQYF.